Listed here are 4 T cell receptor beta chains from one sample, sequenced in a study of identifying expanded T cells in peripheral blood. The method was immunoSEQ multiplex PCR; TCRdb's version includes in-frame clones alone and lacks a portion of them. The sample contains tens of thousands of clones, 70% to 90% of which appear only once. Material: blood. Receptor source: a person between 18 and 75 years old in good health.

The chain combines TRBV4-2 with TRBJ2-5, with 9 bases matching TRBD1. The length of the CDR3 is 15 residues. The germline V gene has CDR1 LGHNA and CDR2 YNFKEQ. V shed 2 bases, J shed 4 bases, and the junction held 5 bases outside the gene matches. The CDR3 DNA sequence: TGTGCCAGCAGCCAAATACAGGGGGCCGGAGAGACCCAGTACTTC. This codes for CASSQIQGAGETQYF.

The chain links TRBV18 to TRBJ1-5; the match to TRBD1 covers 7 bases. This CDR3 region has 17 residues. Germline CDR1 and CDR2: KGHSH and LQKENI. V shed 3 bases, J shed 7 bases, and the junction held 15 bases outside the gene matches. The CDR3 DNA sequence: TGTGCCAGCTCACCTACTCCGCTCACAGGGGAGGACCAGCCCCAGCATTTT. As protein: CASSPTPLTGEDQPQHF. Full variable domain (missing parts from reference TRBV18 and TRBJ1-5): NAGVMQNPRHLVRRRGQEARLRCSPMKGHSHVYWYRQLPEEGLKFMVYLQKENIIDESGMPKERFSAEFPKEGPSILRIQQVVRGDSAAYFCASSPTPLTGEDQPQHFGDGTRLSIL.

This chain connects TRBV5-4 to TRBJ2-2; the D gene is possibly TRBD2 (5 bases). The germline gives CDR1 SGHNT, CDR2 YYREEE (reference sequence). The CDR3 contains 15 residues. The V end lost 0 bases, the J end lost 6 bases, and 12 bases lay between the germline ends. CDR3 protein: CASSLDPLSAGELFF. In DNA form, the CDR3 reads TGTGCCAGCAGCTTGGACCCACTTAGCGCCGGGGAGCTGTTTTTT.

The rearrangement joins TRBV19 to TRBJ2-5; 7 bases align to TRBD1. V lost 5 bases, J lost 5 bases, and 8 bases stayed unmatched. The V gene's germline CDR1 is LNHDA and CDR2 SQIVND (reference sequence). This CDR3 has 14 amino acids. The chain's CDR3 is CASSPTGLSETQYF. The CDR3 bases are TGTGCCAGTAGTCCGACAGGGTTGAGTGAGACCCAGTACTTC. Full variable domain (missing parts from reference TRBV19 and TRBJ2-5): DGGITQSPKYLFRKEGQNVTLSCEQNLNHDAMYWYRQDPGQGLRLIYYSQIVNDFQKGDIAEGYSVSREKKESFPLTVTSAQKNPTAFYLCASSPTGLSETQYFGPGTRLLVL.